This entry concerns a single T cell receptor beta chain. The source of the sample is a study of blood T cell repertoires in COVID-19. Across the study: There were acute and convalescent COVID-19 samples, and they came from the United States, Italy and Spain. From T cells, B-cell-depleted T cells, or PBMCs came the material, which was cDNA or gDNA.

CDR1 and CDR2 (germline): ENHRY, SYGVKD. The CDR3 has 15 residues. Losses at the gene ends were 3 bases for V and 3 bases for J; bases not matched to a gene: 3. Source study methods: Reference gene primer amplification gave nucleated cell count estimates. Repertoires were generated with immunoSEQ multiplex PCR, while TCRdb's copy carries only in-frame clones and drops some. V, J and clone size derive from that table, while D and trimming were established from the DNA sequence. Among some 65,000 clones listed, 80% were seen once. The V call is TRBV10-3, the J call TRBJ2-5, with 11 bases aligning to TRBD1. The sample was peripheral blood. This sequence was found in a human donor in a cohort sampled during active COVID-19. The CDR3 nucleotides are TGTGCCATCAGTGATTGGGACAGGGGGGAAGAGACCCAGTACTTC. It specifies CAISDWDRGEETQYF.